Shown below are 14 T cell receptor beta chains from a single sample sequenced in a study of T cells in Graves' hyperthyroidism and ophthalmopathy. The TCR beta CDR3 regions underwent amplification using RNA transcripts as the source. Researchers ran a first-round RT-PCR on the TCR CDR3 using the HTBI primer set. Each CDR3 protein is one row after TCRdb ran MiXCR on the multiplex PCR reads. The table shows around 380,000 distinct CDR3 sequences, with about 14% occurring only once. The sequenced material came from blood. The receptors here all came from a man aged 25 to 45 with Graves' hyperthyroidism that later progressed to Graves' ophthalmopathy.

The chain couples TRBV5-6 to TRBJ2-7; either TRBD1 or TRBD2 may fit D (5 bases each). V was trimmed by 1 base and J by 1 base, leaving 12 bases between them. Germline-derived CDR1 and CDR2 are SGHDT and YYEEEE. This CDR3 is 15 amino acids long. CDR3 residues: CASSLRGAFSYEQYF. Here the CDR3 DNA reads TGTGCCAGCAGCTTGAGGGGAGCTTTTTCCTACGAGCAGTACTTC.

Ten or more counts support this clonotype. The gene calls are TRBV13 and TRBJ2-1, with TRBD1 identical over 7 bases. CDR3 length equals 14 residues. J gave up 6 bases and V 5 bases, and 7 bases lay outside the gene matches. Germline V gives CDR1 PRHDT, CDR2 FYEKMQ (reference sequence). The CDR3 spells CASSLGTEFNEQFF. CDR3 bases: TGTGCCAGCAGCCTGGGGACAGAATTCAATGAGCAGTTCTTC. Complete variable domain (other parts from reference TRBV13 and TRBJ2-1): AAGVIQSPRHLIKEKRETATLKCYPIPRHDTVYWYQQGPGQDPQFLISFYEKMQSDKGSIPDRFSAQQFSDYHSELNMSSLELGDSALYFCASSLGTEFNEQFFGPGTRLTVL.

This clonotype has at least ten counts. This chain joins TRBV7-8 and TRBJ1-5; D is perhaps TRBD1 (6 bases). Germline V CDR1 and CDR2: SGHVS, FQNEAQ. Trimming took off 1 base at V and 5 bases at J, with 9 bases between the two ends. The CDR3 has 14 residues. This chain's CDR3 is CASSLVQGDQPQHF. DNA for the CDR3: TGTGCCAGCAGCTTAGTACAGGGAGATCAGCCCCAGCATTTT.

This clonotype showed up many times. The chain carries TRBV20-1 and TRBJ1-2, with a tentative D call TRBD1 (5 bases). The V end was cut by 6 bases, the J end by 0 bases, with 14 bases between. Germline assignment: CDR1 DFQATT and CDR2 SNEGSKA (reference sequence). The CDR3 spans 14 residues. This CDR3 reads CSASGRQSNYGYTF. The DNA for the CDR3 is TGCAGTGCCAGTGGCCGACAGTCTAACTATGGCTACACCTTC.

This clonotype was seen more than once but under ten times. This rearrangement joins TRBV5-4 to TRBJ2-1; D tentatively fits TRBD1 or TRBD2 (6 bases each). Trimming shortened V by 1 base and J by 10 bases, and 15 bases separated the two germline ends. The CDR3 covers 14 residues. Germline V gene sequence: CDR1 SGHNT, CDR2 YYREEE (reference sequence). The CDR3 nucleotides read TGTGCCAGCAGCTTGTGGGGGGCCCCCGGGGAGCAGTTCTTC. Its translation is CASSLWGAPGEQFF. The variable domain in full, with the rest retrieved from reference TRBV5-4 and TRBJ2-1, is ETGVTQSPTHLIKTRGQQVTLRCSSQSGHNTVSWYQQALGQGPQFIFQYYREEENGRGNFPPRFSGLQFPNYSSELNVNALELDDSALYLCASSLWGAPGEQFFGPGTRLTVL.

The table lists this clonotype with many counts. The chain employs TRBV11-2 and TRBJ2-1; D not resolved. The V gene lost 0 bases and the J gene lost 5 bases, with 5 bases spanning the gap. The germline CDR1 and CDR2 sequences are SGHAT and FQNNGV. The CDR3 extends over 13 amino acids. CDR3: CASSLDRNNEQFF. The CDR3, as DNA: TGTGCCAGCAGCTTAGACCGGAACAATGAGCAGTTCTTC.

The chain couples TRBV29-1 to TRBJ2-2; maybe TRBD1 (6 bases). Germline V gene sequence: CDR1 SQVTM, CDR2 ANQGSEA. The CDR3 is 13 residues long. Trimming pared 0 bases from V and 4 bases from J, leaving 6 bases between. CDR3 coding DNA: TGCAGCGTTGAAGAAGGGGGCACCGGGGAGCTGTTTTTT. Translating it yields CSVEEGGTGELFF.

The count of this clonotype is one. The rearrangement uses TRBV2 and TRBJ1-5; D is unclear. CDR1 is SNHLY and CDR2 is FYNNEI in the germline V gene. CDR3 length: 13 amino acids. V dropped 6 bases and J dropped 8 bases, with 14 bases sitting between them. CDR3 region: CASSTHGEKPQHF. CDR3 DNA sequence: TGTGCCAGCAGCACCCACGGAGAAAAGCCCCAGCATTTT.

Comments on this clonotype: A read error is possible here, since a much larger clone lies one base away. V and J are TRBV28 and TRBJ2-7; D is ambiguous. Germline CDR1 MDHEN, CDR2 SYDVKM. V was clipped by 2 bases and J by 3 bases, with 8 bases between them. This CDR3 is built from 13 residues. The CDR3 region has the DNA TGTGCCAGCAGTTTAATGGGAAGCTACGAGCAGTACTTC. This sequence encodes CASSLMGSYEQYF. The whole variable domain, remainder taken from reference TRBV28 and TRBJ2-7, is DVKVTQSSRYLVKRTGEKVFLECVQDMDHENMFWYRQDPGLGLRLIYFSYDVKMKEKGDIPEGYSVSREKKERFSLILESASTNQTSMYLCASSLMGSYEQYFGPGTRLTVT.

This clonotype was recorded many times. The chain is built from TRBV12-3 or TRBV12-4 and TRBJ2-5; 9 bases are shared with TRBD2. Trimming took 1 base from V and 5 from J; bases not matched to a gene: 8. The CDR3 is 16 amino acids. CDR3 residues: CASSLVGTSSSETQYF. The CDR3 DNA reads TGTGCCAGCAGTTTAGTTGGGACTAGCAGTTCGGAGACCCAGTACTTC.

This clonotype was recorded many times. J is TRBJ1-1 and V is TRBV4-1; D remains unclear. Germline CDR1 reads MGHRA; CDR2 reads YSYEKL. The CDR3 spans 14 residues. V was pared by 1 base and J by 1 base, with 7 bases between. The CDR3 DNA sequence: TGCGCCAGCAGCCAAGTGAAACCGAACACTGAAGCTTTCTTT. Protein product: CASSQVKPNTEAFF.

This clonotype occurred many times. The chain uses TRBV11-3 and TRBJ2-5; D unresolved. The CDR3 length is 13 residues. Germline CDR1 is SGHNT and CDR2 is YENEEA. V lost 0 bases to trimming and J lost 4 bases, with 6 bases between them. The CDR3 DNA is TGTGCCAGCAGCTTAGATGGGATAGAGACCCAGTACTTC. Translated, it gives CASSLDGIETQYF.

This clonotype occurred many times. The chain uses TRBV11-1 and TRBJ2-1, with a tentative D call TRBD2 (6 bases). Looked up from germline, CDR1 is SGHAT and CDR2 is FQDESV (reference sequence). Trimming stripped 5 bases from V and 2 bases from J, with 10 bases between. This CDR3 spans 14 amino acids. The CDR3 here is CASSGGTAYNEQFF. CDR3 nucleotides: TGTGCCAGCAGCGGGGGGACTGCCTACAATGAGCAGTTCTTC.

The rearrangement joins TRBV19 to TRBJ1-4; 7 bases line up with TRBD1. The germline V gene has CDR1 LNHDA and CDR2 SQIVND (reference sequence). V dropped 9 bases and J dropped 5; count of bases not matched to a gene: 6. The CDR3 length is 13 residues. The CDR3 loop reads CASSGQLNEKLFF. CDR3 bases: TGTGCCAGCTCGGGACAGTTGAATGAAAAACTGTTTTTT.